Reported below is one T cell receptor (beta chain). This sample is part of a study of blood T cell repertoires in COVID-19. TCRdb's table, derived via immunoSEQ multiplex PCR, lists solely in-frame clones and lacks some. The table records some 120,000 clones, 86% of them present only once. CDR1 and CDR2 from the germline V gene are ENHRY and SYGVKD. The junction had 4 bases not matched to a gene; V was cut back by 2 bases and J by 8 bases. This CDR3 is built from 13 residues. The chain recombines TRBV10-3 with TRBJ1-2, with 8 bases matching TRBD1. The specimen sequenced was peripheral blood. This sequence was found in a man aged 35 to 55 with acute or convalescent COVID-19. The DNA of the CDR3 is TGTGCCATCAGTGAGGGGACAGGACGGGGCTACACCTTC. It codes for CAISEGTGRGYTF.